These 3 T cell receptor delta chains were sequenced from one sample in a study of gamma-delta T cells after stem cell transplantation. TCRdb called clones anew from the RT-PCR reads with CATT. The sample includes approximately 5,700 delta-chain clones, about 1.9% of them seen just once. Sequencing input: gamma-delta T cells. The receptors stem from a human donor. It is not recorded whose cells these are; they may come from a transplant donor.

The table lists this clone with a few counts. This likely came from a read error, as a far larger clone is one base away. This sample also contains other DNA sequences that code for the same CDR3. DNA of the CDR3: TGTGCCTGTGACACCTTGCCCTCACGTACCGGGGGTTCCTACCCGTACACCGATAAACTCATCTTT. Translation: CACDTLPSRTGGSYPYTDKLIF. This chain links TRDV2 with TRDJ1; 7 bases fit TRDD2. The CDR3 runs 22 residues. With 0 bases clipped from V and 0 bases from J, the junction kept 24 bases outside the gene matches. Per germline, CDR1 GEAIGNYY and CDR2 EKD.

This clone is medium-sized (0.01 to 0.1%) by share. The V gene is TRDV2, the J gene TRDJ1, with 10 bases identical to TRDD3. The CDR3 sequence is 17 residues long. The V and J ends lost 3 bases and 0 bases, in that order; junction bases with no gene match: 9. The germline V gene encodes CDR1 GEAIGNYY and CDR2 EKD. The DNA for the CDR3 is TGTGCCTGTGACCTCATGGGGGATACCCAGTACACCGATAAACTCATCTTT. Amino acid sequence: CACDLMGDTQYTDKLIF.

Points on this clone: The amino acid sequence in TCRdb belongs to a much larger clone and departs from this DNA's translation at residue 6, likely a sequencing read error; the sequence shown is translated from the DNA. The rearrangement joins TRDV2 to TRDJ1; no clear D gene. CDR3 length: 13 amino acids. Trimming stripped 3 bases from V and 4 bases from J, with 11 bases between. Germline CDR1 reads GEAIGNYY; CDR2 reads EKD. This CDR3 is CACDAAMGDKLIF. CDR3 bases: TGTGCCTGTGACGCTGCGATGGGCGATAAACTCATCTTT.